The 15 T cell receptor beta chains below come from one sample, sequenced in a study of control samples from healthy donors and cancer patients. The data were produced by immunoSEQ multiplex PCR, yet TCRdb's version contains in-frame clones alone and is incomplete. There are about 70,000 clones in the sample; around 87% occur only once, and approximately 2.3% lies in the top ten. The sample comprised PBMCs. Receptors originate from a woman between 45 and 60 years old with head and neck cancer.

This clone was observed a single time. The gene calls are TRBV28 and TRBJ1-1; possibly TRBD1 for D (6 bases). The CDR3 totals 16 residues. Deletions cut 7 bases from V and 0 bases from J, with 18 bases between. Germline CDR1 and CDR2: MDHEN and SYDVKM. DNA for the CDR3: TGTGCCAGCACCTCACACGGGGGCCTCATGAACACTGAAGCTTTCTTT. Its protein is CASTSHGGLMNTEAFF.

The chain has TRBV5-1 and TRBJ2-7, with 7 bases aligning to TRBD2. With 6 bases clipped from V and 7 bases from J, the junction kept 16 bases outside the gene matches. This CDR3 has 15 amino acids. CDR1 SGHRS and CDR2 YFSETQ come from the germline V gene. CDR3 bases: TGCGCCAGCACACTCGACCCAGGACTAGATAAGGAGCAGTACTTC. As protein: CASTLDPGLDKEQYF. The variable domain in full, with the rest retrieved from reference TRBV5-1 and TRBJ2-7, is KAGVTQTPRYLIKTRGQQVTLSCSPISGHRSVSWYQQTPGQGLQFLFEYFSETQRNKGNFPGRFSGRQFSNSRSEMNVSTLELGDSALYLCASTLDPGLDKEQYFGPGTRLTVT.

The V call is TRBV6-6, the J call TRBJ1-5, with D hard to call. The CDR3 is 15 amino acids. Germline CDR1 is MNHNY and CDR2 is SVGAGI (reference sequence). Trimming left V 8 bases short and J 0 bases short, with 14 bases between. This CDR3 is CASRTGLNSNQPQHF. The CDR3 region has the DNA TGTGCCAGCCGTACCGGATTGAATAGCAATCAGCCCCAGCATTTT.

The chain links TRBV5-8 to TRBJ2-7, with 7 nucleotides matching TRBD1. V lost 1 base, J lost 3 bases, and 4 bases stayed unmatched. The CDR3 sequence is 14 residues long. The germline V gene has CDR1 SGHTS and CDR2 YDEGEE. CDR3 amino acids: CASSLSGQYYEQYF. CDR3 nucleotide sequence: TGTGCCAGCAGCTTGTCGGGACAGTACTACGAGCAGTACTTC.

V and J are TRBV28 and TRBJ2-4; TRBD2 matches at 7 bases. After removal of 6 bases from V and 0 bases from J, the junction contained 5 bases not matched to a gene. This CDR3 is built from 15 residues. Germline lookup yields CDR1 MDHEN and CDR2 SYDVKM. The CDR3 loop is CASSPAGEAKNIQYF. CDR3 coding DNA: TGTGCCAGCAGCCCGGCGGGAGAAGCCAAAAACATTCAGTACTTC.

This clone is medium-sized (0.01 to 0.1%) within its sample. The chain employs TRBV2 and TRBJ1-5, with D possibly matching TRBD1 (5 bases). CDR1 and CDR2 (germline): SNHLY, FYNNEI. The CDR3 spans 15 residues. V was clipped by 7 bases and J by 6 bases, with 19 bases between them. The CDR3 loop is CASKGSRGVSQPQHF. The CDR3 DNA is TGTGCCAGCAAGGGGTCGCGGGGTGTAAGTCAGCCCCAGCATTTT. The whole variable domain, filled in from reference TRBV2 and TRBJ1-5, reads EPEVTQTPSHQVTQMGQEVILRCVPISNHLYFYWYRQILGQKVEFLVSFYNNEISEKSEIFDDQFSVERPDGSNFTLKIRSTKLEDSAMYFCASKGSRGVSQPQHFGDGTRLSIL.

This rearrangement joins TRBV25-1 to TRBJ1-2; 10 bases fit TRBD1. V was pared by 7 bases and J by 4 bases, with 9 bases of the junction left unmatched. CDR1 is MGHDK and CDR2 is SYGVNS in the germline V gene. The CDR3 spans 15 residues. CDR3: CASIQFGQGVYGYTF. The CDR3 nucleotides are TGTGCCAGCATTCAATTCGGACAGGGGGTCTATGGCTACACCTTC.

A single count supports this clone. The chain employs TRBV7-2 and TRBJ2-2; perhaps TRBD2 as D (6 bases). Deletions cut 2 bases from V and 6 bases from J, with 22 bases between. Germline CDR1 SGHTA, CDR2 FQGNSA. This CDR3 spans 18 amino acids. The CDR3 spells CASSLPQGGESLAGELFF. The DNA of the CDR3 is TGTGCCAGCAGCTTACCCCAAGGAGGGGAATCCCTCGCCGGGGAGCTGTTTTTT.

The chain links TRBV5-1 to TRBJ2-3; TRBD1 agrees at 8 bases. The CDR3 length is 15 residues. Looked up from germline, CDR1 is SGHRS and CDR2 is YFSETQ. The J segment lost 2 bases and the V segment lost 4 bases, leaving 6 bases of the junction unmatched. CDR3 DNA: TGCGCCAGCAGCGCAGGGACAGGCCTCACAGATACGCAGTATTTT. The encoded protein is CASSAGTGLTDTQYF.

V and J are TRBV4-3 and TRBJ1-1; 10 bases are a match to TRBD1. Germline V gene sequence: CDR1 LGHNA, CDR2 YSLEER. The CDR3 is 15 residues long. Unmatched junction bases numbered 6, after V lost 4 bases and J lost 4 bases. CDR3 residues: CASSPSDRGGTEAFF. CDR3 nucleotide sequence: TGCGCCAGCAGCCCCTCGGACAGGGGGGGCACTGAAGCTTTCTTT.

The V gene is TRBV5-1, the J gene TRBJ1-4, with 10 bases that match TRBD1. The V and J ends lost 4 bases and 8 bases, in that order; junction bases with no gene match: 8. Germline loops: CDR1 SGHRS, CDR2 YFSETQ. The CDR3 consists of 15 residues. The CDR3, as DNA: TGCGCCAGCAGCGTGACAGGGGGCAGAGGGGAAAAACTGTTTTTT. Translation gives CASSVTGGRGEKLFF.

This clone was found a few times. The CDR3 nucleotides are TGTGCCAGCACCCTTGGATTGGGTAGGAATAATTCACCCCTCCACTTT. It codes for CASTLGLGRNNSPLHF. This chain connects TRBV28 to TRBJ1-6; D remains unclear. V lost 7 bases and J lost 5, with 18 bases in between. The germline gives CDR1 MDHEN, CDR2 SYDVKM. This CDR3 is 16 amino acids long.

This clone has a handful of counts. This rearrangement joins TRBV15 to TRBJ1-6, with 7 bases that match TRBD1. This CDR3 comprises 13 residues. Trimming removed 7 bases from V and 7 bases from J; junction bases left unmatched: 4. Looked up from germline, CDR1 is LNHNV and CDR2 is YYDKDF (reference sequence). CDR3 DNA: TGTGCCACCACGGGACAGCTGAATTCACCCCTCCACTTT. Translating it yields CATTGQLNSPLHF.

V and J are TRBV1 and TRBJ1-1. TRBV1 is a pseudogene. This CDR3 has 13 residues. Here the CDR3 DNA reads TGCACCAGCAGCCAAGAAACGAACACTGAAGCTTTCTTT. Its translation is CTSSQETNTEAFF.

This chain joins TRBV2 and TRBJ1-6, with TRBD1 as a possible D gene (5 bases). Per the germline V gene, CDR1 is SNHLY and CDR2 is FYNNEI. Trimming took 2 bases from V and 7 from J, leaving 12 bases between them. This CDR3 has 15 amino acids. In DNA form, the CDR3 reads TGTGCCAGCAGTGAATACGGGGGGGAAAATTCACCCCTCCACTTT. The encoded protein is CASSEYGGENSPLHF.